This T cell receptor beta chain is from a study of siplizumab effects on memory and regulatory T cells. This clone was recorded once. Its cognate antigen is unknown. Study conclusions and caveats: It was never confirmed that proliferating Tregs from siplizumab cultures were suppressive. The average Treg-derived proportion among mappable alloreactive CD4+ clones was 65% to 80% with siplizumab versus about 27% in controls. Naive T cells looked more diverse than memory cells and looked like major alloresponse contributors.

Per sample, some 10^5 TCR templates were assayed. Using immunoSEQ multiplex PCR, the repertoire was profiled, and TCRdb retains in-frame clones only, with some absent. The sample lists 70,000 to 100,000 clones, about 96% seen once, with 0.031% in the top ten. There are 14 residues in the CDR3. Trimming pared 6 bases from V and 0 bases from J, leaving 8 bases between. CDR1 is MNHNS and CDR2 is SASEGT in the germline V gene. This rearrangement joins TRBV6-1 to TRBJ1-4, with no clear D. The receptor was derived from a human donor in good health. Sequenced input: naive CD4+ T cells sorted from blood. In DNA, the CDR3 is TGTGCCAGCAGCCGGGGTCCAACTAATGAAAAACTGTTTTTT. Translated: CASSRGPTNEKLFF.